The sequence of this TCR beta chain was determined in a study of monozygotic twins with inflammatory bowel disease. CDR3 length: 16 amino acids. The germline V gene encodes CDR1 LGHDT and CDR2 YNNKEL (reference sequence). TCRdb reprocessed the 5' RACE reads; each CDR3 protein has one entry and no DNA is given. This sample's table has around 450,000 distinct CDR3 sequences. This TCR came from a human donor with ulcerative colitis or Crohn's disease, or a healthy co-twin of an affected twin (not recorded which). Source material: blood. This chain uses TRBV3-1 with TRBJ1-2. The CDR3 is CASSQELGLGNYGYTF.